The clone carrying this T cell receptor beta chain has ten or more counts. Its antigen is unidentified. The CDR3 length is 14 residues. The V end was cut by 0 bases, the J end by 5 bases, with 10 bases between. CDR1 SGHVS and CDR2 FQNEAQ come from the germline V gene. The data stem from a study of breast tumors, draining lymph nodes, adjacent tissues. TCRdb itself ran the multiplex PCR reads through MiXCR, one entry per CDR3 protein. The table shows 25,000 or so distinct CDR3 sequences, with approximately 23% occurring only once. Study-level findings and limits: That most tumor T cells come from lymph nodes remained unproven.

This clonotype was sampled from a female donor with breast cancer. Some clones in this sample may be carry-over from other donors' samples. Sequencing input: breast tumor tissue. The chain is built from TRBV7-8 and TRBJ2-5; D is undetermined. The CDR3 loop reads CASSLAKEWETQYF. The CDR3, as DNA: TGTGCCAGCAGCTTAGCGAAGGAATGGGAGACCCAGTACTTC.